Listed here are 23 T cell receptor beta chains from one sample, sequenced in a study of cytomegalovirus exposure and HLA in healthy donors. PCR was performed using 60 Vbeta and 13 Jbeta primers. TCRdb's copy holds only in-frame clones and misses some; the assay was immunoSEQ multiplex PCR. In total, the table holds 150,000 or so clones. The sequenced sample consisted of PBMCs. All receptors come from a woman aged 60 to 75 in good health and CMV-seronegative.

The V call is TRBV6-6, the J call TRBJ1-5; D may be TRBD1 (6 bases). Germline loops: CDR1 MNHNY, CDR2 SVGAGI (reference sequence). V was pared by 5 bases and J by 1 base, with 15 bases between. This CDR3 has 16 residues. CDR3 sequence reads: CASSDYRAWSNQPQHF. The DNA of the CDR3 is TGTGCCAGCAGTGACTACAGGGCCTGGAGCAATCAGCCCCAGCATTTT.

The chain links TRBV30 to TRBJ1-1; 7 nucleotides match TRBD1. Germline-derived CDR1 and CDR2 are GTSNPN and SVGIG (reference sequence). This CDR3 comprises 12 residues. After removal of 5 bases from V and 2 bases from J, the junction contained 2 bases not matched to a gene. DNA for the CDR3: TGTGCCTGGGACAGGGCAAACACTGAAGCTTTCTTT. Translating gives CAWDRANTEAFF.

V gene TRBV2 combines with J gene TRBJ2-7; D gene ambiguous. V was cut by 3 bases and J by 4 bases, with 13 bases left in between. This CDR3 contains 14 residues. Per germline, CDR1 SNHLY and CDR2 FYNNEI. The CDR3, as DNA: TGTGCCAGCAGTGAGGTTGGGCTGTCATACGAGCAGTACTTC. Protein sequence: CASSEVGLSYEQYF.

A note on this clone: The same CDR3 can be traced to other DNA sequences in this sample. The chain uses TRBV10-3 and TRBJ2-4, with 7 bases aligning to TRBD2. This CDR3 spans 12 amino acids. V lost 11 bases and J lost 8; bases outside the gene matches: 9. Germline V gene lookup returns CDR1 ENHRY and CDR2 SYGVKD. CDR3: CASTGGGDIQYF. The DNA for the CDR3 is TGTGCCTCGACGGGGGGAGGAGACATTCAGTACTTC.

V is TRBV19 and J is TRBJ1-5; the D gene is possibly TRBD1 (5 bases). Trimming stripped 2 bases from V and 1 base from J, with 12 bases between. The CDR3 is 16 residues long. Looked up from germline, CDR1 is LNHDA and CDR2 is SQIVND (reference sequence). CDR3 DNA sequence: TGTGCCAGTAGTATAAGGAGGGGTGGAAGCAATCAGCCCCAGCATTTT. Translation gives CASSIRRGGSNQPQHF.

As DNA, the CDR3 is TGTGCCAGCAGCTCCTCAACATATTCACCCCTCCACTTT. Protein sequence: CASSSSTYSPLHF. J is TRBJ1-6 and V is TRBV7-2; D gene ambiguous. CDR3 length: 13 residues. Trimming removed 4 bases from V and 8 bases from J, with 9 bases in between. The germline V gene encodes CDR1 SGHTA and CDR2 FQGNSA.

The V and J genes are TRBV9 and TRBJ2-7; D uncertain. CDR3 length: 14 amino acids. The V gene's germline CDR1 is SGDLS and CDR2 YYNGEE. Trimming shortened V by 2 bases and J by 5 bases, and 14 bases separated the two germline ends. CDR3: CASSVDGGVDEQYF. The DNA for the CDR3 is TGTGCCAGCAGCGTTGACGGCGGAGTGGACGAGCAGTACTTC.

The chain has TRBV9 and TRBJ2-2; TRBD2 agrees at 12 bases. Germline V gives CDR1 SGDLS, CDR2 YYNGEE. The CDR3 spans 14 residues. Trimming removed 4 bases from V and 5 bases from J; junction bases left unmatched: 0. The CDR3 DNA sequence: TGTGCCAGCAGCCTAGCGGGAGGGACCGGGGAGCTGTTTTTT. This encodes CASSLAGGTGELFF.

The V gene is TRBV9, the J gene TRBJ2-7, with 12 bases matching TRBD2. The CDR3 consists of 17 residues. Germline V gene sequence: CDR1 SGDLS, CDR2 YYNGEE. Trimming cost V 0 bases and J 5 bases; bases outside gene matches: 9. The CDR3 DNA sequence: TGTGCCAGCAGCGTAGGCCCTAGCGGGAGGGCCCAGAACGAGCAGTACTTC. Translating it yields CASSVGPSGRAQNEQYF.

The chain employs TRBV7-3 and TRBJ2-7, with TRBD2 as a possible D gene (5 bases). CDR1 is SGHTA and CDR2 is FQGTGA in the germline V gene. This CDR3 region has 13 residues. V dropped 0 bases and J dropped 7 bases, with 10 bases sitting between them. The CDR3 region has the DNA TGTGCCAGCAGCTTAACAGGAGGTGTGGAGCAGTACTTC. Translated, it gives CASSLTGGVEQYF.

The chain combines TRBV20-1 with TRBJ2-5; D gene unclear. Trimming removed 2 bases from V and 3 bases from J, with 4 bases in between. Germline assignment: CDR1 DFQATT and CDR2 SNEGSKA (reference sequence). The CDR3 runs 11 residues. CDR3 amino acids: CSARSKETQYF. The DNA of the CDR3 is TGCAGTGCTAGATCTAAAGAGACCCAGTACTTC.

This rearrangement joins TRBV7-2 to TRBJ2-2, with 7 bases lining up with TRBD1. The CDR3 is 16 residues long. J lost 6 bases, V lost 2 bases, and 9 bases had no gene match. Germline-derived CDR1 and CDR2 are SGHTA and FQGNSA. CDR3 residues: CASSLKGFQGAGELFF. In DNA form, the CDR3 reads TGTGCCAGCAGCTTAAAAGGATTCCAGGGGGCCGGGGAGCTGTTTTTT.

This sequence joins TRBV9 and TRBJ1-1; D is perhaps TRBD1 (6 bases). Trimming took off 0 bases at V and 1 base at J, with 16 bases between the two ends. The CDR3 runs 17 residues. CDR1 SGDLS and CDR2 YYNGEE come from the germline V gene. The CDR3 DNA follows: TGTGCCAGCAGCGTAGGCCTTTTGGACAGTCCGAACACTGAAGCTTTCTTT. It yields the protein CASSVGLLDSPNTEAFF.

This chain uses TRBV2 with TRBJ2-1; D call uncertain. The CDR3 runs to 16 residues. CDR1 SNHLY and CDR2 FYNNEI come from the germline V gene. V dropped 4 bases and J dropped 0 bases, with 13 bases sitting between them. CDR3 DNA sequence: TGTGCCAGCAGTGCCTTGGTCTGGAGCTCCTACAATGAGCAGTTCTTC. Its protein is CASSALVWSSYNEQFF.

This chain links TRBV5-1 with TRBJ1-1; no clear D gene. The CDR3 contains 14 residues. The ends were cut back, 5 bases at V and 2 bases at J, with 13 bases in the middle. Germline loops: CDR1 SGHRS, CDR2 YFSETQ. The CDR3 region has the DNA TGCGCCAGCAGTGATGAGCCTAGTAACACTGAAGCTTTCTTT. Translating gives CASSDEPSNTEAFF.

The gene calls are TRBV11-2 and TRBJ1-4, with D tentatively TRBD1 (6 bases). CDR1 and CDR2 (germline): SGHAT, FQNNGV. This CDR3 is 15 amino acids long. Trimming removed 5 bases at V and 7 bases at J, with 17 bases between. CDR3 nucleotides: TGTGCCAGCAGCCTAAGGGGGTACGAGAGTGAAAAACTGTTTTTT. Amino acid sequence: CASSLRGYESEKLFF.

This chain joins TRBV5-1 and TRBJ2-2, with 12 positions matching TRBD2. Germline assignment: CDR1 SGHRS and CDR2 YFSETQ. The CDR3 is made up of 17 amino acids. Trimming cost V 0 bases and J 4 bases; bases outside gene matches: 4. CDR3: CASSLASGRAATGELFF. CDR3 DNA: TGCGCCAGCAGCTTGGCTAGCGGGAGGGCCGCCACCGGGGAGCTGTTTTTT.

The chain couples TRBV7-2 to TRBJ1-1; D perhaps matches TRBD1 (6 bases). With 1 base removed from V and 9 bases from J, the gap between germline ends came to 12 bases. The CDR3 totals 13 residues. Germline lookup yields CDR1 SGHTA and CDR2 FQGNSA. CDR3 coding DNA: TGTGCCAGCAGCTTAGAAGGGGGGGTTAAAGCTTTCTTT. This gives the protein CASSLEGGVKAFF.

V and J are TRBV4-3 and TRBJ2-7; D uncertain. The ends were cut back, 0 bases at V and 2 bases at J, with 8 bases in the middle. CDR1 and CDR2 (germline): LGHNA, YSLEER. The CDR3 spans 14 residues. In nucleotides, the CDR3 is TGCGCCAGCAGCCAAGAGGTACAGACCTACGAGCAGTACTTC. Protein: CASSQEVQTYEQYF.

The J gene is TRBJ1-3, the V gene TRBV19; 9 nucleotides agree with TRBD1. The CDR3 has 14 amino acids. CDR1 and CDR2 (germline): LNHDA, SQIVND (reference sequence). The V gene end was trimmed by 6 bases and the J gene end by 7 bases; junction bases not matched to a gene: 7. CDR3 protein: CASRQGARDNTIYF. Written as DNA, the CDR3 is TGTGCCAGTAGACAGGGGGCCCGCGACAACACCATATATTTT. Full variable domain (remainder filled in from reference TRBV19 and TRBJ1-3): DGGITQSPKYLFRKEGQNVTLSCEQNLNHDAMYWYRQDPGQGLRLIYYSQIVNDFQKGDIAEGYSVSREKKESFPLTVTSAQKNPTAFYLCASRQGARDNTIYFGEGSWLTVV.

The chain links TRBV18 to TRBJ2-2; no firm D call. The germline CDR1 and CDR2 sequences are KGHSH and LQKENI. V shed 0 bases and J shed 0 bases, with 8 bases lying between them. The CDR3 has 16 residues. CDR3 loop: CASSPPGRTNTGELFF. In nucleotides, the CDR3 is TGTGCCAGCTCACCACCCGGCAGGACGAACACCGGGGAGCTGTTTTTT.

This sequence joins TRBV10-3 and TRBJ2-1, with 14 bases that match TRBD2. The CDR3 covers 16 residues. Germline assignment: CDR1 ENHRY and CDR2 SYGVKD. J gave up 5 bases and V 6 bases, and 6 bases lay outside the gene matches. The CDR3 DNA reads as TGTGCCATCAGAAACGGGACTAGCGGGGGCCACAATGAGCAGTTCTTC. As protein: CAIRNGTSGGHNEQFF.

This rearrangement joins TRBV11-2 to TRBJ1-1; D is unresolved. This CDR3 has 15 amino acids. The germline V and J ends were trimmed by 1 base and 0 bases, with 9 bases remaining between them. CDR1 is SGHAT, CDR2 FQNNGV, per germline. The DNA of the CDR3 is TGTGCCAGCAGCTTAGCCCCAGGAATGAACACTGAAGCTTTCTTT. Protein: CASSLAPGMNTEAFF.